Each of the 21 T cell receptor beta chains below was sequenced from the same sample in a study of blood T cell repertoires in COVID-19. Sequencing was performed with immunoSEQ multiplex PCR; in TCRdb, only in-frame clones are kept and a portion is missing. The sample comprises roughly 50,000 clones, roughly 90% of which are singletons, and 20% rests with the top ten. The specimen was peripheral blood. These receptors were collected from a human donor in a cohort sampled during active COVID-19.

The chain combines TRBV4-2 with TRBJ1-6; 7 bases fit TRBD1. V trimming: 0 bases; J trimming: 5 bases; junction bases outside the gene matches: 4. This CDR3 has 16 residues. Per germline, CDR1 LGHNA and CDR2 YNFKEQ. The DNA for the CDR3 is TGTGCCAGCAGCCAAGATCCCGGGACAGATAATTCACCCCTCCACTTT. Its translation: CASSQDPGTDNSPLHF.

The count of this clone is one. V and J are TRBV12-3 or TRBV12-4 and TRBJ2-2; a weak D match, TRBD2 (5 bases). The CDR3 covers 13 residues. The V end lost 5 bases, the J end lost 6 bases, and 10 bases lay between the germline ends. The CDR3 coding sequence is TGTGCCAGCAGTATCGAGAGGGCCGGGGAGCTGTTTTTT. Amino acid sequence: CASSIERAGELFF.

The chain combines TRBV7-2 with TRBJ1-5; D may be TRBD1 (6 bases). The V and J ends lost 2 bases and 6 bases respectively, with 14 bases between them. Per germline, CDR1 SGHTA and CDR2 FQGNSA. The CDR3 is 15 amino acids. The CDR3 DNA reads as TGTGCCAGCAGCTTAAATTCAGGGGTGGGTCAGCCCCAGCATTTT. The encoded protein is CASSLNSGVGQPQHF. Complete variable domain (other parts from reference TRBV7-2 and TRBJ1-5): GAGVSQSPSNKVTEKGKDVELRCDPISGHTALYWYRQSLGQGLEFLIYFQGNSAPDKSGLPSDRFSAERTGGSVSTLTIQRTQQEDSAVYLCASSLNSGVGQPQHFGDGTRLSIL.

The table lists this clone with a few counts. V usage is TRBV6-2 or TRBV6-3 and J usage is TRBJ2-6; D remains unclear. Trimming pared 6 bases from V and 0 bases from J, leaving 12 bases between. The CDR3 consists of 16 residues. The germline V gene encodes CDR1 MNHEY and CDR2 SVGEGT. CDR3 DNA: TGTGCCAGCAGCCACGGCGGCAACTCTGGGGCCAACGTCCTGACTTTC. It codes for CASSHGGNSGANVLTF.

The CDR3 protein is CASSLDRLISGNTIYF. The CDR3 bases are TGTGCCAGCAGCCTAGACAGGTTGATCTCTGGAAACACCATATATTTT. The chain is built from TRBV28 and TRBJ1-3; TRBD1 might be the D (6 bases). Germline V gene lookup returns CDR1 MDHEN and CDR2 SYDVKM. V was pared by 6 bases and J by 0 bases, with 15 bases between. This CDR3 is 16 amino acids long.

This clone was seen only once. This chain links TRBV4-3 with TRBJ1-4, with a possible D match to TRBD1 (6 bases). Between the trimmed V and J ends, which lost 0 bases and 8 bases, there was a span of 19 bases. This CDR3 region has 17 residues. Germline assignment: CDR1 LGHNA and CDR2 YSLEER. The CDR3 DNA sequence: TGCGCCAGCAGCCAAGACAATAGCGGGACATTGCGAGAAAAACTGTTTTTT. The encoded protein is CASSQDNSGTLREKLFF.

This clone appeared a single time. One junction end disagrees with the germline gene, perhaps due to a read error. The chain is built from TRBV11-3 and TRBJ2-2; 7 nucleotides match TRBD1. The CDR3 is 16 amino acids. Germline assignment: CDR1 SGHNT and CDR2 YENEEA. As DNA, the CDR3 is TGTGCCGGCAGCTCCGGGACAGCGACGAACACCGGGGAGCTGTTTTTT. This sequence encodes CAGSSGTATNTGELFF. The full variable domain, its missing parts supplied by reference TRBV11-3 and TRBJ2-2, is EAGVVQSPRYKIIEKKQPVAFWCNPISGHNTLYWYLQNLGQGPELLIRYENEEAVDDSQLPKDRFSAERLKGVDSTLKIQPAELGDSAVYLCAGSSGTATNTGELFFGEGSRLTVL.

The gene calls are TRBV28 and TRBJ1-5, with no clear D. The germline V gene encodes CDR1 MDHEN and CDR2 SYDVKM. The CDR3 contains 15 residues. The V end lost 2 bases, the J end lost 3 bases, and 11 bases lay between the germline ends. CDR3 amino acids: CASSLATIFNQPQHF. The CDR3 DNA sequence: TGTGCCAGCAGTTTAGCGACAATTTTCAATCAGCCCCAGCATTTT. The entire variable domain, with the rest obtained from reference TRBV28 and TRBJ1-5, is as follows: DVKVTQSSRYLVKRTGEKVFLECVQDMDHENMFWYRQDPGLGLRLIYFSYDVKMKEKGDIPEGYSVSREKKERFSLILESASTNQTSMYLCASSLATIFNQPQHFGDGTRLSIL.

This chain uses TRBV19 with TRBJ1-4; 11 bases fit TRBD1. This CDR3 comprises 15 residues. V dropped 10 bases and J dropped 7; count of bases not matched to a gene: 11. Germline CDR1 and CDR2: LNHDA and SQIVND (reference sequence). The CDR3 DNA reads TGTGCCACTGAATTAGGACAGGGGGCTTGTGAAAAACTGTTTTTT. This codes for CATELGQGACEKLFF.

The chain couples TRBV5-1 to TRBJ1-3; D is ambiguous. Germline V CDR1 and CDR2: SGHRS, YFSETQ. There are 17 residues in the CDR3. V was trimmed by 0 bases and J by 0 bases, leaving 13 bases between them. The CDR3 sequence: CASSLGFLYSSGNTIYF. The CDR3 bases are TGCGCCAGCAGCTTGGGTTTTTTGTACAGCTCTGGAAACACCATATATTTT.

J is TRBJ2-1 and V is TRBV4-3; 12 bases map to TRBD2. Trimming at V came to 0 bases and at J to 8 bases, leaving 17 bases not matched to a gene. Germline V CDR1 and CDR2: LGHNA, YSLEER. CDR3 size: 20 residues. The CDR3 sequence is CASSQDPASGGARVGDEQFF. In DNA, the CDR3 is TGCGCCAGCAGCCAAGATCCGGCTAGCGGGGGGGCCCGGGTTGGAGATGAGCAGTTCTTC.

This clone came up a few times. CDR3 protein: CASSSPGQGNVEKLFF. The CDR3 DNA sequence: TGTGCCAGCAGCTCCCCGGGACAGGGTAACGTTGAAAAACTGTTTTTT. This rearrangement joins TRBV6-6 to TRBJ1-4; 9 bases are a match to TRBD1. With V trimmed by 6 bases and J by 7 bases, 12 bases remained unmatched. This CDR3 comprises 16 residues. Germline V gives CDR1 MNHNY, CDR2 SVGAGI (reference sequence).

This clone was recorded only once. CDR3 sequence (DNA): TGTGCCTGGAAGGGGACAGGGCAATATAATTCACCCCTCCACTTT. Translation: CAWKGTGQYNSPLHF. The chain employs TRBV30 and TRBJ1-6; 9 bases are a match to TRBD1. CDR3 length equals 15 residues. V was clipped by 4 bases and J by 4 bases; unmatched bases: 5. Germline V gene sequence: CDR1 GTSNPN, CDR2 SVGIG (reference sequence).

This clone was found once. The chain recombines TRBV12-5 with TRBJ2-6; maybe TRBD1 (5 bases). Deletions cut 1 base from V and 0 bases from J, with 10 bases between. CDR3 length equals 17 residues. Germline-derived CDR1 and CDR2 are LGHNT and FRNRAP. In DNA, the CDR3 is TGTGCTAGTGGTTTGGGCAGGGCAGCCTCTGGGGCCAACGTCCTGACTTTC. Translating gives CASGLGRAASGANVLTF.

The chain is built from TRBV7-9 and TRBJ1-1; 10 bases agree with TRBD1. This CDR3 comprises 17 residues. The V segment lost 5 bases and the J segment 4 bases; nucleotides outside the gene matches: 13. CDR1 and CDR2 (germline): SEHNR, FQNEAQ (reference sequence). The CDR3 DNA reads as TGTGCCAGCAGCCCAGGGTATGACAGGGGGCGAAGCACTGAAGCTTTCTTT. It specifies CASSPGYDRGRSTEAFF. The variable domain in full, completed from reference TRBV7-9 and TRBJ1-1, reads DTGVSQNPRHKITKRGQNVTFRCDPISEHNRLYWYRQTLGQGPEFLTYFQNEAQLEKSRLLSDRFSAERPKGSFSTLEIQRTEQGDSAMYLCASSPGYDRGRSTEAFFGQGTRLTVV.

This clone is deemed medium-sized. The V gene is TRBV10-3, the J gene TRBJ1-5; D unclear. The V end lost 6 bases, the J end lost 3 bases, and 9 bases lay between the germline ends. CDR1 is ENHRY and CDR2 is SYGVKD in the germline V gene. The length of the CDR3 is 13 residues. This CDR3 is CAISHSDNQPQHF. For the CDR3, the DNA is TGTGCCATCAGCCACAGTGACAATCAGCCCCAGCATTTT.

The CDR3 bases are TGTGCCACCGTAGCAAGACCGAACACTGAAGCTTTCTTT. Encoded protein: CATVARPNTEAFF. The rearrangement links TRBV24-1 to TRBJ1-1; D not certain. Germline V lookup: CDR1 KGHDR, CDR2 SFDVKD. The length of the CDR3 is 13 residues. V lost 9 bases and J lost 1, with 11 bases in between.

V usage is TRBV13 and J usage is TRBJ2-5, with no clear D. The CDR3 is made up of 11 amino acids. V was cut by 5 bases and J by 9 bases, with 10 bases left in between. Germline V gives CDR1 PRHDT, CDR2 FYEKMQ (reference sequence). This CDR3 reads CASSPRSSQYF. CDR3 nucleotide sequence: TGTGCCAGCAGCCCCCGTTCGTCCCAGTACTTC. Combining the CDR3 with reference TRBV13 and TRBJ2-5 gives the whole variable domain AAGVIQSPRHLIKEKRETATLKCYPIPRHDTVYWYQQGPGQDPQFLISFYEKMQSDKGSIPDRFSAQQFSDYHSELNMSSLELGDSALYFCASSPRSSQYFGPGTRLLVL.

This chain connects TRBV7-2 to TRBJ2-2; D is ambiguous. The CDR3 loop spans 15 amino acids. Trimming left V 2 bases short and J 4 bases short, with 11 bases between. Germline V lookup: CDR1 SGHTA, CDR2 FQGNSA. In nucleotides, the CDR3 is TGTGCCAGCAGCTTATTGTCACTTCTCACCGGGGAGCTGTTTTTT. Its translation is CASSLLSLLTGELFF. The variable domain in full, with the rest retrieved from reference TRBV7-2 and TRBJ2-2, is GAGVSQSPSNKVTEKGKDVELRCDPISGHTALYWYRQSLGQGLEFLIYFQGNSAPDKSGLPSDRFSAERTGGSVSTLTIQRTQQEDSAVYLCASSLLSLLTGELFFGEGSRLTVL.

With respect to this clone: At one end, the junction sequence differs from germline, possibly due to a read error. The rearrangement uses TRBV6-5 and TRBJ1-1; 10 nucleotides agree with TRBD1. The germline CDR1 and CDR2 sequences are MNHEY and SVGAGI. This CDR3 is built from 15 residues. The CDR3 DNA follows: TGTGCCAGCACTAATACGGGACAGGGGAACACTGAAGCTTCCTTT. Its translation: CASTNTGQGNTEASF.

The chain is built from TRBV5-3 and TRBJ1-6; D may be TRBD1 (5 bases). TRBV5-3 is given ORF status, its function remaining uncertain. The CDR3 length is 17 residues. The V gene lost 3 bases and the J gene lost 2 bases, with 15 bases spanning the gap. CDR3 region: CARSSGPGSAYNSPLHF. CDR3 in DNA: TGTGCCAGAAGCTCGGGTCCAGGGTCTGCCTATAATTCACCCCTCCACTTT.